This entry lists 25 T cell receptor beta chains sequenced from one sample in a study of CD8 T cells in ankylosing spondylitis. Using its own MiXCR run on the 5' RACE reads, TCRdb lists one record per CDR3 protein. The table lists about 150,000 distinct CDR3 sequences, 44% of them singletons. What was sequenced was synovial fluid, either unsorted or a sorted T cell fraction (not recorded which). These TCRs come from a male donor with ankylosing spondylitis.

The chain carries TRBV7-3 and TRBJ2-7, with D perhaps matching TRBD1 (5 bases). Trimming took off 1 base at V and 2 bases at J, with 15 bases between the two ends. Germline CDR1 is SGHTA and CDR2 is FQGTGA. The CDR3 sequence is 16 residues long. CDR3 nucleotides: TGTGCCAGCAGCTTAATTCGGGTAGGGGTCCCCTACGAGCAGTACTTC. Translation: CASSLIRVGVPYEQYF.

The rearrangement links TRBV12-3 or TRBV12-4 to TRBJ2-5; D may be TRBD1 or TRBD2 (5 bases each). V was pared by 6 bases and J by 5 bases, with 22 bases between. This CDR3 contains 16 residues. This CDR3 reads CASSFKLGKGWETQYF. CDR3 nucleotide sequence: TGTGCCAGCAGCTTTAAACTAGGAAAGGGGTGGGAGACCCAGTACTTC.

The rearrangement uses TRBV24-1 and TRBJ1-2; D is ambiguous. The CDR3 contains 16 residues. V was clipped by 3 bases and J by 0 bases, with 13 bases between them. The germline V gene has CDR1 KGHDR and CDR2 SFDVKD. The CDR3 spells CATSDTRMGANYGYTF. CDR3 DNA sequence: TGTGCCACCAGTGATACTCGGATGGGAGCTAACTATGGCTACACCTTC.

The sample holds a few counts of this clonotype. The chain carries TRBV4-1 and TRBJ2-1, with a possible D match to TRBD1 (6 bases). The germline gives CDR1 MGHRA, CDR2 YSYEKL. CDR3 length: 16 residues. V lost 0 bases and J 9 bases, leaving 18 bases between the germline ends. CDR3 amino acids: CASSQEGGNLQGEQFF. The DNA for the CDR3 is TGCGCCAGCAGCCAAGAAGGGGGTAACCTACAAGGTGAGCAGTTCTTC.

The rearrangement links TRBV7-9 to TRBJ1-2; no definite D call. There are 14 residues in the CDR3. V lost 5 bases and J 4 bases, leaving 14 bases between the germline ends. Looked up from germline, CDR1 is SEHNR and CDR2 is FQNEAQ (reference sequence). The CDR3 DNA reads as TGTGCCAGCAGCCTCCCGCCGTTTCTCTATGGCTACACCTTC. This gives the protein CASSLPPFLYGYTF.

The chain employs TRBV5-8 and TRBJ1-6; D call uncertain. Germline V CDR1 and CDR2: SGHTS, YDEGEE. Between the trimmed V and J ends, which lost 0 bases and 0 bases, there was a span of 10 bases. The CDR3 has 17 residues. The CDR3 loop is CASSLAGRSSYNSPLHF. The CDR3 DNA sequence: TGTGCCAGCAGCTTGGCGGGAAGAAGCTCCTATAATTCACCCCTCCACTTT.

The J gene is TRBJ2-7, the V gene TRBV6-2 or TRBV6-3; the D gene could be TRBD1 or TRBD2 (7 bases each). Per germline, CDR1 MNHEY and CDR2 SVGEGT. The CDR3 loop spans 16 amino acids. The V and J ends lost 6 bases and 2 bases respectively, with 20 bases between them. CDR3 amino acids: CASRGGDSKPPYEQYF. CDR3 in DNA: TGTGCCAGCAGGGGAGGGGACAGCAAGCCACCCTACGAGCAGTACTTC.

The genes are TRBV12-3 or TRBV12-4 and TRBJ2-5, with D perhaps matching TRBD2 (5 bases). The V end lost 3 bases, the J end lost 7 bases, and 15 bases lay between the germline ends. This CDR3 is built from 14 residues. CDR3 nucleotide sequence: TGTGCCAGCAGTTTCAGACATTCGGGGTTGACCCAGTACTTC. This encodes CASSFRHSGLTQYF.

The rearrangement links TRBV20-1 to TRBJ2-5, with D possibly being TRBD1 (5 bases). CDR1 and CDR2 (germline): DFQATT, SNEGSKA (reference sequence). Trimming removed 3 bases at V and 1 base at J, with 18 bases between. The CDR3 spans 16 residues. This chain's CDR3 is CSASTGPGFFQETQYF. The CDR3 nucleotides are TGCAGTGCTAGTACCGGGCCAGGGTTCTTCCAAGAGACCCAGTACTTC.

The gene calls are TRBV24-1 and TRBJ2-1; the match to TRBD2 covers 12 bases. CDR1 is KGHDR, CDR2 SFDVKD, per germline. After removal of 1 base from V and 10 bases from J, the junction contained 7 bases not matched to a gene. The CDR3 is made up of 16 amino acids. In nucleotides, the CDR3 is TGTGCCACCAGTGATTTTCTAGCGGGAGGGCCAGAGGAGCAGTTCTTC. Translation gives CATSDFLAGGPEEQFF.

This clonotype was found many times. The CDR3 region is CASSVSASLYEQYF. DNA for the CDR3: TGTGCCAGCAGCGTTAGCGCCAGCCTCTACGAGCAGTACTTC. The V and J genes are TRBV7-8 and TRBJ2-7; D is possibly TRBD2 (5 bases). Trimming removed 5 bases at V and 3 bases at J, with 14 bases between. CDR3 length: 14 residues. The V gene's germline CDR1 is SGHVS and CDR2 FQNEAQ.

In this sample, this clonotype turned up many times. The chain combines TRBV5-4 with TRBJ2-5; TRBD1 might be the D (5 bases). Trimming left V 3 bases short and J 1 base short, with 10 bases between. The CDR3 totals 14 residues. CDR1 is SGHNT, CDR2 YYREEE, per germline (reference sequence). In nucleotides, the CDR3 is TGTGCCAGCAGCTCAGTAGGGGCCCAAGAGACCCAGTACTTC. It specifies CASSSVGAQETQYF.

This sequence joins TRBV28 and TRBJ2-1, with TRBD2 matching over 7 bases. Germline lookup yields CDR1 MDHEN and CDR2 SYDVKM. The J segment lost 3 bases and the V segment lost 2 bases, leaving 13 bases of the junction unmatched. The CDR3 consists of 18 residues. DNA of the CDR3: TGTGCCAGCAGTTTACGGGAGATAGCGGGCCCCGGCTACAATGAGCAGTTCTTC. This codes for CASSLREIAGPGYNEQFF. Together with reference TRBV28 and TRBJ2-1, the CDR3 gives the full variable domain: DVKVTQSSRYLVKRTGEKVFLECVQDMDHENMFWYRQDPGLGLRLIYFSYDVKMKEKGDIPEGYSVSREKKERFSLILESASTNQTSMYLCASSLREIAGPGYNEQFFGPGTRLTVL.

This chain connects TRBV20-1 to TRBJ2-7; TRBD2 aligns across 10 bases. The length of the CDR3 is 13 residues. Germline loops: CDR1 DFQATT, CDR2 SNEGSKA (reference sequence). The J segment lost 3 bases and the V segment lost 5 bases, leaving 4 bases of the junction unmatched. CDR3 in DNA: TGCAGTGCTCTAGCGGGAGACCACTACGAGCAGTACTTC. It codes for CSALAGDHYEQYF.

This rearrangement joins TRBV28 to TRBJ2-7; 11 bases line up with TRBD2. Germline CDR1 and CDR2: MDHEN and SYDVKM. Losses at the gene ends were 4 bases for V and 2 bases for J; bases not matched to a gene: 4. The CDR3 spans 15 residues. The CDR3 here is CASSSGLAVTYEQYF. The CDR3 DNA reads TGTGCCAGCAGTTCGGGACTAGCGGTAACCTACGAGCAGTACTTC.

The chain uses TRBV28 and TRBJ1-5; D call uncertain. The CDR3 sequence is 15 residues long. Trimming removed 6 bases at V and 4 bases at J, with 16 bases between. Germline lookup yields CDR1 MDHEN and CDR2 SYDVKM. CDR3 loop: CASSPGPSGNQPQHF. The CDR3 region has the DNA TGTGCCAGCAGCCCGGGCCCGTCGGGGAATCAGCCCCAGCATTTT.

This clonotype showed up just once. The DNA of the CDR3 is TGTGCCAGCAACATTATTGGCGGGAGATTAGGGGCTTACAATGAGCAGTTCTTC. Its protein is CASNIIGGRLGAYNEQFF. This sequence joins TRBV18 and TRBJ2-1; 7 bases line up with TRBD2. CDR3 length equals 18 residues. Unmatched junction bases numbered 20, after V lost 8 bases and J lost 4 bases. From germline, CDR1 is KGHSH and CDR2 LQKENI.

V usage is TRBV20-1 and J usage is TRBJ1-2; D perhaps matches TRBD1 (5 bases). Germline V gene sequence: CDR1 DFQATT, CDR2 SNEGSKA (reference sequence). There are 13 residues in the CDR3. V was pared by 6 bases and J by 1 base, with 12 bases between. The CDR3 region is CSAKFRDNYGYTF. The CDR3 DNA is TGCAGTGCAAAGTTCAGGGATAACTATGGCTACACCTTC.

This clonotype was seen just once. The chain recombines TRBV11-2 with TRBJ1-2, with unresolved D. CDR1 is SGHAT and CDR2 is FQNNGV in the germline V gene. V was trimmed by 3 bases and J by 4 bases, leaving 12 bases between them. The CDR3 covers 14 residues. The CDR3, as DNA: TGTGCCAGCAGCTTGGTTGGCCGCTCCTATGGCTACACCTTC. This encodes CASSLVGRSYGYTF.

The chain's CDR3 is CASSIPEHSTDTQYF. The CDR3 DNA sequence: TGTGCCAGCAGCATACCGGAGCATAGCACAGATACGCAGTATTTT. The genes are TRBV6-1 and TRBJ2-3; no reliable D call. The CDR3 extends over 15 amino acids. Germline CDR1 MNHNS, CDR2 SASEGT. V was shortened by 6 bases and J by 0 bases, with 13 bases between the two germline ends.

The chain couples TRBV3-1 to TRBJ2-7, with D perhaps TRBD1 or TRBD2 (5 bases each). V was cut by 4 bases and J by 3 bases, with 16 bases left in between. The CDR3 is 15 amino acids. Germline V gene lookup returns CDR1 LGHDT and CDR2 YNNKEL (reference sequence). This chain's CDR3 is CASSPLRDGHYEQYF. The CDR3, as DNA: TGTGCCAGCAGCCCTCTCAGGGACGGCCACTACGAGCAGTACTTC.

CDR3 nucleotides: TGCAGTGCTGGGTGGACCCAGACTTGGTCATGGGGGTACACTGAAGCTTTCTTT. This sequence encodes CSAGWTQTWSWGYTEAFF. The chain is built from TRBV20-1 and TRBJ1-1, with TRBD1 as a possible D gene (5 bases). V was clipped by 5 bases and J by 3 bases, with 28 bases between them. CDR3 length: 18 residues. CDR1 is DFQATT and CDR2 is SNEGSKA in the germline V gene (reference sequence).

The gene calls are TRBV27 and TRBJ2-1; TRBD2 might be the D (5 bases). V was pared by 5 bases and J by 6 bases, with 17 bases between. Germline CDR1 MNHEY, CDR2 SMNVEV (reference sequence). There are 15 residues in the CDR3. The CDR3, as DNA: TGTGCCAGCAGTCCACAACTAGGCGGTCTCAATGAGCAGTTCTTC. Protein: CASSPQLGGLNEQFF.

This clonotype was detected only a few times. The rearrangement links TRBV6-2 or TRBV6-3 to TRBJ2-6; D not certain. The CDR3 is made up of 15 amino acids. CDR1 and CDR2 from the germline V gene are MNHEY and SVGEGT. Trimming stripped 5 bases from V and 2 bases from J, with 10 bases between. This CDR3 is CASSLDIAGANVLTF. DNA of the CDR3: TGTGCCAGCAGTCTAGACATTGCTGGGGCCAACGTCCTGACTTTC.

This chain joins TRBV29-1 and TRBJ2-1, with 13 bases fitting TRBD2. The CDR3 sequence is 17 residues long. Unmatched junction bases numbered 9, after V lost 3 bases and J lost 4 bases. Germline values: CDR1 SQVTM, CDR2 ANQGSEA. The CDR3 coding sequence is TGCAGCGTTGAGGAACTAGCGGGAGGGCCCCATTACAATGAGCAGTTCTTC. Translation: CSVEELAGGPHYNEQFF.